This T cell receptor beta chain was identified in a study of blood T cell repertoires in COVID-19 (dated by TCRdb to the early 2020s). Context from the whole study: The collaborator samples originated in the United States, Italy and Spain and spanned the acute and convalescent phases of COVID-19. The prospective study material was composed of cDNA or gDNA derived from T cells, B-cell-depleted T cells, or PBMCs. The dataset comprised deeply sampled blood TCRbeta repertoires from subjects exposed to, actively infected with, or recovered from COVID-19. The repertoires were made available in a free public database intended to serve as a resource for research on the immune response to SARS-CoV-2. Samples were obtained from the ongoing ImmuneRACE study (first 160 participants) and from over 1,000 subjects provided by 6 global collaborators. Nearly every sample came with metadata listing a de-identified subject ID, COVID-19 status, age in years and sex. HLA class I and class II types, where available, came from metadata supplied by the sample provider rather than from assay-based typing. On the study overall, not on this receptor specifically: The quantity of clinical and demographic metadata differed by source and by participant and was supplied without curation.

One collaborating source in Seattle enrolled patients while the patients were actively infected and followed the patients over time throughout the course of disease. Whole blood was collected in K2EDTA tubes by collaborating institutions according to the institutions' own protocols. For TCRbeta analysis, collaborators shipped samples in one of three forms: frozen whole blood, isolated PBMCs, or DNA extracted from either of those sample types. Turning to this clone: Its cognate antigen has yet to be identified. No clone much larger than this one lies a single base away; base qualities are absent.

TCRbeta CDR3 regions were amplified from genomic DNA using the immunoSEQ Assay, a bias-controlled multiplex PCR. The paper's data handling went like this. Nucleated cell counts per sample were estimated from amplification of reference gene primers within the assay. To quantify the absolute abundance of each unique TCRbeta CDR3 rearrangement, sequence reads were collapsed and filtered. For each sample, productive Simpson clonality was calculated as the square root of Simpson's diversity index across productive rearrangements. Not all clones reach the TCRdb copy of this immuneACCESS table, which keeps in-frame sequences only. Checked studies attribute under half of the gap to unresolved V genes and leave the rest unexplained. V, J and clone size derive from that table, while D and trimming were established from the DNA sequence. The sample has about 200,000 clones on record, nearly 90% of them singletons. Of the sample, around 17% is held by the ten largest clones.

Sequencing input: peripheral blood. This TCR came from a man in his fifties with COVID-19, enrolled during active disease.

The CDR3: CSVARDTWFEETQYF. In nucleotide form, the sequence is TGCAGCGTGGCCCGGGACACATGGTTCGAAGAGACCCAGTACTTC. The sequence links TRBV29-1 to TRBJ2-5, with TRBD1 as a weak D call on 6 bases. Reading the germline V gene gives CDR1 SQVTM and CDR2 ANQGSEA. A distance of 20 bases separates the germline ends of V and J, which lose 6 bases and 3 bases respectively. The CDR3 runs 15 residues from the cysteine to the phenylalanine. The sequence is cut down to CDR3 DNA, 45 bases in frame from base 1.